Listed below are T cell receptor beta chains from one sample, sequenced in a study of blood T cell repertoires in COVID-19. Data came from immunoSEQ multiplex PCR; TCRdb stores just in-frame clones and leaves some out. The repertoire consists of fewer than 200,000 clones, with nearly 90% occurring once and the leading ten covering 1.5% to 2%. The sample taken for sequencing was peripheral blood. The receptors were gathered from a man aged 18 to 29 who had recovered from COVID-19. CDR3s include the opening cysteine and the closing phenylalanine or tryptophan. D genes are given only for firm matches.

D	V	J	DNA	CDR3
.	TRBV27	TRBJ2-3	TGTGCCAGCAGTTTATCGGTTGTGGCTCCCGATACGCAGTATTTT	CASSLSVVAPDTQYF
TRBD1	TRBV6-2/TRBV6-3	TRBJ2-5	TGTGCCAGCAGTGCCAGACAGGGAGAGACCCAGTACTTC	CASSARQGETQYF
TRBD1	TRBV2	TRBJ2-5	TGTGCCAGCAGTGAAGCCCTGGGACAGGGAGACGTGACCCAGTACTTC	CASSEALGQGDVTQYF
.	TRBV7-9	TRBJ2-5	TGTGCCAGCAGCTCGGACAGAAACCAAGAGACCCAGTACTTC	CASSSDRNQETQYF
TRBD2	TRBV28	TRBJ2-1	TGTGCCAGCAGTGCCTTCGGACTAGCGGGAGGGGGGTGGCAGTTCTTC	CASSAFGLAGGGWQFF
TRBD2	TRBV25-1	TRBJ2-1	TGTGCCAGCAGCTCTAGCGGGAGCTCCTACAATGAGCAGTTCTTC	CASSSSGSSYNEQFF
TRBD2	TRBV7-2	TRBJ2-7	TGTGCCAGCAGCTTCCTAGCGGGAGTACGTGAGCAGTACTTC	CASSFLAGVREQYF
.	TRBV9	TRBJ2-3	TGTGCCAGCAGCACATTGACAGATACGCAGTATTTT	CASSTLTDTQYF
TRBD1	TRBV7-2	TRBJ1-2	TGTGCCAGCAGCTTAGCGAAGTCCTGGGACAGGAGTTCCTTTAACTATGGCTACACCTTC	CASSLAKSWDRSSFNYGYTF
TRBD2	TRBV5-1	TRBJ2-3	TGCGCCAGCAGCGCCCGGACTAGCGGGAGTATGGCAGATACGCAGTATTTT	CASSARTSGSMADTQYF
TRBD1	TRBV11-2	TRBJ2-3	TGTGCCAGCAGCGGAAGAGGGGGCGCCGGCACAGATACGCAGTATTTT	CASSGRGGAGTDTQYF
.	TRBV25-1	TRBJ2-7	TGTGCCAGCAGCCCTCTCGTACAATCCTACGAGCAGTACTTC	CASSPLVQSYEQYF
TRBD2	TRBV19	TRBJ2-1	TGTGCCAGTGGACGAGGTAGCGGGAGTTTTGAGCAGTTCTTC	CASGRGSGSFEQFF
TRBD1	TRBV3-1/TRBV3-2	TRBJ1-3	TGTGCCAGCAGCCTACAGGGGAGAGGGTCTGGAAACACCATATATTTT	CASSLQGRGSGNTIYF
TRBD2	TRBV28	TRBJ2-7	TGTGCCAGCAGTACTCCGTGGGACTATCCCACCTACGAGCAGTACTTC	CASSTPWDYPTYEQYF
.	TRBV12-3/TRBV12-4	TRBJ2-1	TGTGCCAGCAGTTTATCGGGGAATAATGAGCAGTTCTTC	CASSLSGNNEQFF